This entry lists 29 T cell receptor beta chains sequenced from one sample in a study of CD4 T cells in relation to SARS-CoV-2 and coronaviruses. The unexposed donors gave CD4+ T cells in about 2011-2018, prior to COVID-19. CD4+ T cells were isolated from the cells after 10 days of culture. These receptors have no known antigen. TCRdb's copy holds only in-frame clones and misses some; the assay was immunoSEQ multiplex PCR. The sample lists some 19,000 clones, 70% to 80% occurring once. The source material was CD4+ T cells from PBMCs, cultured in vitro. The receptors shown here come from a human donor in good health.

This clone has only a few counts. The V and J genes are TRBV5-1 and TRBJ2-7, with a possible D match to TRBD1 (6 bases). Deletions cut 4 bases from V and 0 bases from J, with 11 bases between. Germline V lookup: CDR1 SGHRS, CDR2 YFSETQ. The CDR3 sequence is 14 residues long. The CDR3 protein is CASSRDRLSYEQYF. The CDR3, as DNA: TGCGCCAGCAGCCGTGACAGGCTCTCCTACGAGCAGTACTTC.

The genes are TRBV7-2 and TRBJ2-2; 7 bases map to TRBD1. The CDR3 contains 16 residues. Trimming at V came to 5 bases and at J to 0 bases, leaving 6 bases not matched to a gene. Germline V gives CDR1 SGHTA, CDR2 FQGNSA. The CDR3, as DNA: TGTGCCAGCAGCGTTAGACAGGGTTCGAACACCGGGGAGCTGTTTTTT. Protein: CASSVRQGSNTGELFF.

In this sample, this clone turned up a few times. This sequence joins TRBV7-2 and TRBJ1-2, with unresolved D. Germline assignment: CDR1 SGHTA and CDR2 FQGNSA. Trimming took 6 bases from V and 4 from J, leaving 9 bases between them. CDR3 size: 12 residues. CDR3 region: CASSLESYGYTF. The CDR3 DNA reads TGTGCCAGCAGTTTGGAGAGCTATGGCTACACCTTC.

The rearrangement joins TRBV4-3 to TRBJ2-3, with a possible D match to TRBD2 (5 bases). There are 14 residues in the CDR3. Trimming took 1 base from V and 0 from J, leaving 5 bases between them. CDR1 and CDR2 from the germline V gene are LGHNA and YSLEER. The CDR3, as DNA: TGCGCCAGCAGCCAAGGCGGGAGCACAGATACGCAGTATTTT. It codes for CASSQGGSTDTQYF.

The rearrangement links TRBV19 to TRBJ2-7; no reliable D call. The CDR3 sequence is 14 residues long. Trimming cost V 2 bases and J 2 bases, with 10 bases left between them. CDR1 is LNHDA and CDR2 is SQIVND in the germline V gene (reference sequence). CDR3 region: CASSILPGTYEQYF. CDR3 bases: TGTGCCAGTAGTATACTCCCTGGGACCTACGAGCAGTACTTC.

This clone appeared a few times. The J gene is TRBJ2-2, the V gene TRBV19; a possible D gene is TRBD2 (6 bases). Germline lookup yields CDR1 LNHDA and CDR2 SQIVND (reference sequence). V lost 6 bases, J lost 5 bases, and 10 bases lay in between. The CDR3 length is 13 residues. The CDR3 reads CASRGGGTGELFF. In DNA, the CDR3 is TGTGCCAGTAGGGGGGGAGGTACCGGGGAGCTGTTTTTT.

The genes are TRBV5-6 and TRBJ1-1, with D possibly matching TRBD1 (5 bases). Germline CDR1 reads SGHDT; CDR2 reads YYEEEE. V was cut by 2 bases and J by 4 bases, with 12 bases left in between. This CDR3 comprises 14 residues. The CDR3 sequence is CASSFWGRLTEAFF. The CDR3 DNA is TGTGCCAGCAGCTTTTGGGGACGACTCACTGAAGCTTTCTTT.

V and J are TRBV20-1 and TRBJ1-1, with D possibly being TRBD1 (6 bases). Germline CDR1 and CDR2: DFQATT and SNEGSKA (reference sequence). The CDR3 runs 14 residues. V lost 6 bases, J lost 1 base, and 15 bases lay in between. The CDR3 loop reads CSASGLGQNTEAFF. The DNA of the CDR3 is TGCAGTGCAAGTGGGCTGGGACAGAACACTGAAGCTTTCTTT.

The chain recombines TRBV5-1 with TRBJ2-3; D is possibly TRBD2 (6 bases). The CDR3 sequence is 18 residues long. V was pared by 1 base and J by 1 base, with 19 bases between. The germline V gene has CDR1 SGHRS and CDR2 YFSETQ. The CDR3: CASSLPGRGSKRTDTQYF. In DNA form, the CDR3 reads TGCGCCAGCAGCTTGCCGGGGCGGGGATCGAAACGCACAGATACGCAGTATTTT.

The chain has TRBV10-3 and TRBJ1-3; 8 nucleotides line up with TRBD1. V trimming: 9 bases; J trimming: 3 bases; junction bases outside the gene matches: 4. Germline V CDR1 and CDR2: ENHRY, SYGVKD. This CDR3 comprises 13 residues. CDR3 sequence: CAITTGVGNTIYF. In DNA form, the CDR3 reads TGTGCCATTACGACAGGGGTTGGAAACACCATATATTTT.

This chain links TRBV6-1 with TRBJ2-5, with D possibly called TRBD1 or TRBD2 (5 bases each). V was shortened by 3 bases and J by 1 base, with 12 bases between the two germline ends. The CDR3 is made up of 15 amino acids. From germline, CDR1 is MNHNS and CDR2 SASEGT. The DNA of the CDR3 is TGTGCCAGCAGTGATAGAGGGGCCCTCCAAGAGACCCAGTACTTC. This sequence encodes CASSDRGALQETQYF.

This clone has a single count. The V call is TRBV11-3, the J call TRBJ2-2; D remains ambiguous. Trimming took 6 bases from V and 1 from J, leaving 6 bases between them. This CDR3 has 13 residues. Looked up from germline, CDR1 is SGHNT and CDR2 is YENEEA. The CDR3 bases are TGTGCCAGCAGGGCAGAGAACACCGGGGAGCTGTTTTTT. This codes for CASRAENTGELFF.

There are a few counts of this clone. The rearrangement uses TRBV5-4 and TRBJ1-4; D uncertain. The CDR3 runs to 14 residues. Between the trimmed V and J ends, which lost 0 bases and 5 bases, there was a span of 8 bases. In germline, CDR1 is SGHNT, CDR2 YYREEE (reference sequence). CDR3 in amino acids: CASSLGGRNEKLFF. The DNA for the CDR3 is TGTGCCAGCAGCTTGGGTGGGCGGAATGAAAAACTGTTTTTT.

V usage is TRBV27 and J usage is TRBJ2-3; no reliable D call. This CDR3 is 16 amino acids long. The germline V and J ends were trimmed by 6 bases and 4 bases, with 20 bases remaining between them. The germline gives CDR1 MNHEY, CDR2 SMNVEV (reference sequence). The CDR3 reads CASSPIVVPVADTQYF. The DNA of the CDR3 is TGTGCCAGCAGCCCTATCGTCGTGCCGGTGGCAGATACGCAGTATTTT.

This clone was seen more than once but under ten times. The chain joins TRBV7-9 to TRBJ2-3; D is ambiguous. V lost 3 bases and J lost 4, with 2 bases in between. Germline V gene lookup returns CDR1 SEHNR and CDR2 FQNEAQ (reference sequence). This CDR3 contains 11 residues. The CDR3 sequence is CASSFPDTQYF. The CDR3, as DNA: TGTGCCAGCAGCTTTCCAGATACGCAGTATTTT.

V is TRBV7-2 and J is TRBJ2-7; TRBD1 agrees at 10 bases. The germline V gene encodes CDR1 SGHTA and CDR2 FQGNSA. CDR3 length: 14 residues. After removal of 5 bases from V and 7 bases from J, the junction contained 8 bases not matched to a gene. The CDR3: CASSNRQGAWEQYF. DNA of the CDR3: TGTGCCAGCAGCAACCGACAGGGGGCGTGGGAGCAGTACTTC. Using reference TRBV7-2 and TRBJ2-7 for the parts outside the CDR3, the full variable domain is GAGVSQSPSNKVTEKGKDVELRCDPISGHTALYWYRQSLGQGLEFLIYFQGNSAPDKSGLPSDRFSAERTGGSVSTLTIQRTQQEDSAVYLCASSNRQGAWEQYFGPGTRLTVT.

This chain uses TRBV18 with TRBJ2-7; TRBD1 agrees at 11 bases. The CDR3 totals 14 residues. V shed 3 bases, J shed 7 bases, and the junction held 5 bases outside the gene matches. Germline V gives CDR1 KGHSH, CDR2 LQKENI. CDR3 sequence: CASSPGQGVEEQYF. CDR3 nucleotide sequence: TGTGCCAGCTCACCGGGACAGGGGGTTGAAGAGCAGTACTTC.

The chain is built from TRBV12-2 and TRBJ1-1; the D call TRBD1 from the table was never checked on the DNA. TRBV12-2 is designated a pseudogene. The CDR3 sequence is 14 residues long. This CDR3 reads CASRLGHRATEAFF. Written as DNA, the CDR3 is TGTGCAAGTCGCTTGGGACATAGGGCCACTGAAGCTTTCTTT.

V usage is TRBV19 and J usage is TRBJ1-5; no reliable D call. The CDR3 spans 14 residues. Trimming shortened V by 5 bases and J by 0 bases, and 8 bases separated the two germline ends. Germline V gene sequence: CDR1 LNHDA, CDR2 SQIVND (reference sequence). The CDR3 region has the DNA TGTGCCAGTAGTCTCGAAAATAGCAATCAGCCCCAGCATTTT. Encoded protein: CASSLENSNQPQHF.

This chain uses TRBV7-9 with TRBJ1-3; possible D gene TRBD1, 5 bases. The V gene's germline CDR1 is SEHNR and CDR2 FQNEAQ (reference sequence). With 0 bases removed from V and 0 bases from J, the gap between germline ends came to 6 bases. The CDR3 covers 15 residues. CDR3 nucleotides: TGTGCCAGCAGCTTAGCCGGGACCTCTGGAAACACCATATATTTT. As protein: CASSLAGTSGNTIYF.

This chain connects TRBV30 to TRBJ2-1; possible D gene TRBD2, 6 bases. The CDR3 is made up of 15 amino acids. With 3 bases removed from V and 1 base from J, the gap between germline ends came to 13 bases. The germline gives CDR1 GTSNPN, CDR2 SVGIG (reference sequence). This CDR3 is CAWRVGGISYNEQFF. Here the CDR3 DNA reads TGTGCCTGGAGGGTCGGAGGGATATCCTACAATGAGCAGTTCTTC.

This clone came up once. In DNA form, the CDR3 reads TGTGCCAGCTCACCACCTTCCGGGGTCTACGAGCAGTACTTC. Its protein product is CASSPPSGVYEQYF. The rearrangement uses TRBV18 and TRBJ2-7, with D perhaps matching TRBD2 (5 bases). The CDR3 consists of 14 residues. Trimming stripped 0 bases from V and 3 bases from J, with 9 bases between. Per germline, CDR1 KGHSH and CDR2 LQKENI.

The chain joins TRBV6-5 to TRBJ1-4; D is perhaps TRBD1 (6 bases). The CDR3 runs 13 residues. Germline CDR1 MNHEY, CDR2 SVGAGI. V was shortened by 10 bases and J by 4 bases, with 13 bases between the two germline ends. For the CDR3, the DNA is TGTGCCACCACAGGGTCTCGTAATGAAAAACTGTTTTTT. Its protein is CATTGSRNEKLFF.

The genes are TRBV7-8 and TRBJ2-2; 10 bases line up with TRBD2. V shed 0 bases and J 0 bases; nucleotides not matched to a gene: 13. The germline gives CDR1 SGHVS, CDR2 FQNEAQ. This CDR3 contains 21 residues. The CDR3, as DNA: TGTGCCAGCAGCTTAGCGAGAGTAGCGGGGGGTACTTCCCCGAACACCGGGGAGCTGTTTTTT. It codes for CASSLARVAGGTSPNTGELFF.

The chain joins TRBV3-1 (or the pseudogene TRBV3-2) to TRBJ2-5, with unresolved D. CDR1 and CDR2 from the germline V gene are LGHDT and YNNKEL (reference sequence). This CDR3 region has 11 residues. Trimming took 3 bases from V and 2 from J, leaving 1 base between them. The DNA of the CDR3 is TGTGCCAGCAGCCATCAAGAGACCCAGTACTTC. Translation: CASSHQETQYF.

This chain connects TRBV4-3 to TRBJ2-5; D ambiguous. V was shortened by 0 bases and J by 2 bases, with 7 bases between the two germline ends. The germline V gene encodes CDR1 LGHNA and CDR2 YSLEER. The CDR3 has 14 amino acids. CDR3 sequence: CASSQDWGQETQYF. CDR3 sequence (DNA): TGCGCCAGCAGCCAAGATTGGGGACAAGAGACCCAGTACTTC.

This chain joins TRBV7-6 and TRBJ1-6; TRBD1 aligns across 8 bases. With V trimmed by 5 bases and J by 6 bases, 6 bases remained unmatched. The length of the CDR3 is 15 residues. Germline values: CDR1 SGHVS, CDR2 FNYEAQ. The CDR3 protein is CASSRATGGNSPLHF. The CDR3 nucleotides are TGTGCCAGCAGCCGCGCAACAGGGGGTAATTCACCCCTCCACTTT.

The chain links TRBV28 to TRBJ2-1; no firm D call. The germline V gene has CDR1 MDHEN and CDR2 SYDVKM. Between the trimmed V and J ends, which lost 6 bases and 8 bases, there was a span of 14 bases. The CDR3 is 13 amino acids. The CDR3 reads CASSPRATHEQFF. CDR3 nucleotides: TGTGCCAGCAGCCCAAGAGCTACCCATGAGCAGTTCTTC.

This chain joins TRBV12-3 or TRBV12-4 and TRBJ1-4; perhaps TRBD1 as D (5 bases). This CDR3 is 13 amino acids long. V was pared by 8 bases and J by 10 bases, with 17 bases between. DNA of the CDR3: TGTGCCAGCGGGGACCTCGGGCCGGGAAAACTGTTTTTT. Its protein product is CASGDLGPGKLFF.